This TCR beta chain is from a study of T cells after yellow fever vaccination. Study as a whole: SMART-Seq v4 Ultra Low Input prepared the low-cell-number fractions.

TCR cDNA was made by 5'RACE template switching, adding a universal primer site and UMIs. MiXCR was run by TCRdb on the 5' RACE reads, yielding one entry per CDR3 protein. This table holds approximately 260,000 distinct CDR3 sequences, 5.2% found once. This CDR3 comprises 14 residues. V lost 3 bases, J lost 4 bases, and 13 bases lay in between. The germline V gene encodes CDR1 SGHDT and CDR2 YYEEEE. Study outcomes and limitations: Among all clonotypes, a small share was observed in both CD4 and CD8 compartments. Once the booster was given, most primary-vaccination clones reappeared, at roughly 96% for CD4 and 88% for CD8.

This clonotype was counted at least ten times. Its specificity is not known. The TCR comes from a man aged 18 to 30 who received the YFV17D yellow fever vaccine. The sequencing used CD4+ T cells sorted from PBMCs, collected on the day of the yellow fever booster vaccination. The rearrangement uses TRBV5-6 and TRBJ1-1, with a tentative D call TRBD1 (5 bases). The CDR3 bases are TGTGCCAGCAGCTCCTCAGGGTGGGGCACTGAAGCTTTCTTT. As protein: CASSSSGWGTEAFF.